This TCR beta chain was sequenced during a study of blood T cell repertoires in COVID-19. Study details: Acute and convalescent COVID-19 samples came from the United States, Italy and Spain.

The assay was immunoSEQ multiplex PCR, and TCRdb's table has in-frame clones only and misses some. This sample has around 170,000 clones; about 87% occur once, and the top ten carry 20% to 30%. This clone was seen just once. The source is a man aged 55 to 70 with acute or convalescent COVID-19. The sample consisted of peripheral blood.

In nucleotides, the CDR3 is TGTGCCAGCAGTCTACAGGGAGACGTCGGCTACACCTTC. Encoded protein: CASSLQGDVGYTF. The J gene is TRBJ1-2, the V gene TRBV27; D might be TRBD1 (6 bases). CDR3 size: 13 residues. Germline-derived CDR1 and CDR2 are MNHEY and SMNVEV (reference sequence). The germline V and J ends were trimmed by 5 bases and 8 bases, with 15 bases remaining between them.